This entry features one T cell receptor beta chain sequence. V lost 7 bases and J lost 0; bases outside the gene matches: 11. The V gene's germline CDR1 is SGHTA and CDR2 FQGNSA. There are 17 residues in the CDR3. This specimen belongs to a study of blood T cell repertoires in COVID-19. Individuals drawn from about two dozen US areas were roughly 18 to 100 years old. TCRdb's copy holds only in-frame clones and misses some; the assay was immunoSEQ multiplex PCR. The table has approximately 400,000 clones, approximately 90% seen once. Input material: PBMCs or T cells enriched from blood (not recorded which). This sequence originates from a woman in her thirties or forties who had been exposed to COVID-19. This chain connects TRBV7-2 to TRBJ1-5, with TRBD1 matching over 8 bases. CDR3 sequence: CASTPGRGRISNQPQHF. The CDR3 bases are TGTGCCAGCACCCCTGGCAGGGGGCGAATTAGCAATCAGCCCCAGCATTTT.